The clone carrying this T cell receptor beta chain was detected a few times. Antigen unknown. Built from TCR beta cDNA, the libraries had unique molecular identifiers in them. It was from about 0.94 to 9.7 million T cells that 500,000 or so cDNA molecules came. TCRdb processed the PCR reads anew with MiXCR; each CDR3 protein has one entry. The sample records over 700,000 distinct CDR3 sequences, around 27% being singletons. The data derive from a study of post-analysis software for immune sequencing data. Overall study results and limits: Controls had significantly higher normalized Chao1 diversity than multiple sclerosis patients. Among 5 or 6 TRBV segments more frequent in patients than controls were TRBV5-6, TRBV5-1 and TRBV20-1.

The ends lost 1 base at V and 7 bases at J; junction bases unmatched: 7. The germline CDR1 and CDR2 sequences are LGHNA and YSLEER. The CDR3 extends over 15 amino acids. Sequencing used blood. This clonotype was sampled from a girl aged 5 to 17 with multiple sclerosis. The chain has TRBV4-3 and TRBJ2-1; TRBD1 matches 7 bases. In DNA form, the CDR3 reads TGCGCCAGCAGCCAAGGACGGCCACAGGGGAATGAGCAGTTCTTC. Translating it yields CASSQGRPQGNEQFF.